This T cell receptor beta chain was captured in a study of blood T cell repertoires in COVID-19. Under the authors' procedure: Amplification of reference gene primers provided the estimated nucleated cell counts. Sequenced by immunoSEQ multiplex PCR; TCRdb stores in-frame clones only, minus some. That table furnishes V, J and clone size, whereas the DNA furnished D and trimming. The profile covers 150,000 to 170,000 clones, with 91% appearing a single time and over 0.45% taken by the ten largest. The V and J ends lost 3 bases and 0 bases respectively, with 10 bases between them. The V gene's germline CDR1 is SGHRS and CDR2 YFSETQ. The CDR3 is 14 residues long.

The clonotype was recovered from a man in his fifties with acute or convalescent COVID-19. This rearrangement joins TRBV5-1 to TRBJ2-7, with a possible D match to TRBD1 (6 bases). The specimen was peripheral blood. This CDR3 is CASSSGTNSYEQYF. CDR3 sequence (DNA): TGCGCCAGCAGCTCCGGGACAAACTCCTACGAGCAGTACTTC.